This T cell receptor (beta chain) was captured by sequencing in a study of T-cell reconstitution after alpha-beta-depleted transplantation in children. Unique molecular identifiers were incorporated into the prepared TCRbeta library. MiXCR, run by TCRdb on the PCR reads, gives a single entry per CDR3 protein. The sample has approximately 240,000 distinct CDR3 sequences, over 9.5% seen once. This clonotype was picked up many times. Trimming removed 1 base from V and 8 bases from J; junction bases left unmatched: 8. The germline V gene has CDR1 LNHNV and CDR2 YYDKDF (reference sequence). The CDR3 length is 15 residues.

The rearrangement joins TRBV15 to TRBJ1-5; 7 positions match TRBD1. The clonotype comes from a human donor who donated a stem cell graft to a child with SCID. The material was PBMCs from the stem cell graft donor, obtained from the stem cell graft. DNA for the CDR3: TGTGCCACCAGCAGAGTAACAGGGGAGGGTAAGCCCCAGCATTTT. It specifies CATSRVTGEGKPQHF.